This T cell receptor beta chain is drawn from a study of vaccination and CD4 T cells after COVID-19 (dated by TCRdb to 2022 to 2024). Some background on the complete study: The convalescent cohort included six males and four females, with two Hispanic individuals, seven Caucasians, two Asians and one multiracial person. Participants received two doses of either the Pfizer-BioNTech BNT162b2 vaccine (n=8) or the Moderna mRNA-1273 vaccine (n=2). Post-COVID blood samples were collected from convalescent patients a median of about 92 days after diagnosis, with a range of roughly 30 to 161 days. Post-vaccine blood samples were obtained a median of approximately 70 days after the second vaccine dose, with a range of 14 to 241 days. The cultures were stimulated with overlapping spike peptide pools from SARS-CoV-2 and from the common cold coronaviruses HCoV-NL63, HCoV-OC43 and HCoV-229E. In control cultures, a CEFX viral epitope pool was used as positive control, an HIV-1 Nef peptide pool was used as negative control, or no peptide was added. The spike-specific CD4+ TCR repertoire was compared before and after mRNA vaccination in under 11 COVID-19 convalescent patients and a handful of infection-naive healthy vaccine recipients.

The sample's treatment or condition, from its label and the paper: approximately 10-day PBMC culture with coronavirus spike peptide pools or control peptides (ViraFEST assay). The ViraFEST assay, used in the study, expanded antigen-specific T cells with peptide pools and then identified the expanded clonotypes through TCR sequencing. Negative nucleocapsid antibody tests before and after vaccination confirmed that the healthy vaccine recipients had no prior SARS-CoV-2 infection. Roughly 2.1 million PBMCs per well were cultured in IMDM with roughly 5% human AB serum and 7.5 to 10 IU/ml IL-2, plus 10 ug/ml peptide pools. On days 3 and 7, half of the culture medium was replaced with fresh IL-2-containing medium. CD4+ T cells were isolated after approximately ten days of culture through negative selection using the EasySep CD4+ T cell isolation kit. PBMCs were separated from whole blood using Ficoll-Paque Plus gradient centrifugation and then either used fresh or cryopreserved at -140C. Each culture condition was generally run in triplicate wells.

Library preparation employed PCR. DNA from cultured CD4+ T cells was subjected to TCR sequencing with the Oncomine TCR Beta short-read assay at the Johns Hopkins FTIC core. The QIAamp micro DNA kit was used to extract genomic DNA from the cultured CD4+ T cells. The Oncomine TCR Beta libraries from cultured CD4+ T cells were pooled using unique dual indexes and then sequenced on an Illumina iSeq 100. The source study handled its data this way. Non-productive sequences were filtered out, and CDR3s that did not start with C, did not end with F or W, or were shorter than 7 amino acids were discarded. The MANAFEST web application identified antigen-specific clonotypes by comparing peptide-stimulated wells against reference wells and other culture wells. For a clone to be called positive, the clone needed an FDR below 0.05, an odds ratio above 5, and a productive frequency above 0.1% in at least two of three replicate wells. A clonotype was classed as cross-reactive if the clonotype showed significant expansion both in SARS-CoV-2 spike wells and in at least one common cold coronavirus spike condition. Similarity between CDR3 sequences was evaluated in R version 3.6.1 using Levenshtein distances (stringdist) and unrooted phylogenetic trees (ape). TCRdb reprocessed the public reads (quality trimming at Q25 with fastp, clone calling with MiXCR) and kept in-frame beta chains. Rows are combined by CDR3 protein, so each entry shows the most common genes and DNA. TCRdb's processing, not the study's, gives the V and J calls here. The sample records about 18,000 distinct CDR3 sequences, more than 70% of which are singletons. The ten top clones hold about 17% of the sample.

Points on this clonotype: No cognate antigen has been identified for it. No quality values exist for individual bases; no much larger clone is one base distant.

The research as a whole found: Of the vaccine-specific clones found in convalescent patients, nearly all (304 of 307) were mono-reactive for SARS-CoV-2 spike instead of being cross-reactive with common cold coronaviruses. Although the median number of SARS-CoV-2-reactive clonotypes went up from 20 to 25 after infection to roughly 40 after vaccination, the increase was not significant. Among the post-vaccine SARS-CoV-2-reactive clones in convalescent patients, a median approximately 86% showed up only after vaccination, which suggests vaccine-specific priming. The number of convalescent patients in the study was relatively small, and the study did not examine early timepoints following natural infection.

The germline ends are 8 bases apart after V is trimmed by 4 bases and J by 0 bases. CDR3 length: 14 amino acids, cysteine to phenylalanine. This entry keeps only the CDR3 DNA: 42 bases, framed from base 1. CDR1 and CDR2 were assigned from the germline V gene as SGHTA and FQGTGA. The V gene is TRBV7-3 and the J gene is TRBJ2-3, with the D gene not confidently named. The sample was CD4+ T cells from blood, cultured in vitro, taken after SARS-CoV-2 vaccination. This sequence was found in a human donor who received a COVID-19 vaccine. The CDR3 here reads CASSSRQSTDTQYF. The nucleotides are TGTGCCAGCAGCTCTAGGCAGAGCACAGATACGCAGTATTTT.